One and the same sample provided the 29 T cell receptor beta chains below, sequenced in a study of T cells in Graves' hyperthyroidism and ophthalmopathy. RNA transcripts provided the source from which TCR beta CDR3 regions were amplified. An initial round of RT-PCR targeting the TCR CDR3 relied on the HTBI primer set. TCRdb re-called the multiplex PCR reads with MiXCR, one entry per CDR3 protein. The sample holds hundreds of thousands of distinct CDR3 sequences, around 14% seen once. The sample consisted of blood. Receptors were obtained from a woman in her thirties with Graves' hyperthyroidism that later progressed to Graves' ophthalmopathy.

There are a few counts of this clonotype. The genes are TRBV18 and TRBJ2-1; 7 nucleotides match TRBD1. The germline gives CDR1 KGHSH, CDR2 LQKENI. The CDR3 is 16 residues long. Germline trimming cut 0 bases from V and 8 bases from J; bases unmatched to any gene: 10. The CDR3, as DNA: TGTGCCAGCTCACCACCGACAGGGAATTTGATGTATGAGCAGTTCTTC. This gives the protein CASSPPTGNLMYEQFF.

This clonotype came up many times. The chain carries TRBV30 and TRBJ1-2; TRBD1 is a possible D gene (5 bases). The CDR3 has 14 amino acids. Germline V gene sequence: CDR1 GTSNPN, CDR2 SVGIG (reference sequence). The V end lost 8 bases, the J end lost 8 bases, and 24 bases lay between the germline ends. The CDR3 DNA reads as TGTGCCGGCCGGGGCCAGGGAAATCAATGGGGCTACACCTTC. Translated, it gives CAGRGQGNQWGYTF.

This clonotype occurred many times. The CDR3 DNA follows: TGCAGCGTTGAAAGACAGGGGTTGACTGAAAAACTGTTTTTT. Translating it yields CSVERQGLTEKLFF. The rearrangement links TRBV29-1 to TRBJ1-4, with 8 nucleotides matching TRBD1. J was trimmed by 7 bases and V by 2 bases; bases with no gene match: 6. CDR1 and CDR2 (germline): SQVTM, ANQGSEA. The CDR3 totals 14 residues.

This clonotype was picked up many times. The chain employs TRBV6-5 and TRBJ2-1; 8 nucleotides match TRBD2. Germline V gene sequence: CDR1 MNHEY, CDR2 SVGAGI. Unmatched junction bases numbered 12, after V lost 0 bases and J lost 2 bases. This CDR3 spans 19 amino acids. The CDR3 DNA is TGTGCCAGCAGTTACTCGATCGAGGTCGGGAGGGGTACCTACAATGAGCAGTTCTTC. Protein product: CASSYSIEVGRGTYNEQFF.

This clonotype has at least ten counts. The gene calls are TRBV24-1 and TRBJ2-1; 7 bases match TRBD1. V lost 0 bases and J lost 8; bases outside the gene matches: 6. This CDR3 spans 15 amino acids. CDR1 KGHDR and CDR2 SFDVKD come from the germline V gene. In DNA form, the CDR3 reads TGTGCCACCAGTGATTTGCCAGGGGGTGGTGATGAGCAGTTCTTC. Amino acid sequence: CATSDLPGGGDEQFF.

This clonotype appeared many times. The CDR3 is CSVVQGPEAIQYF. The CDR3 nucleotides are TGCAGCGTTGTTCAGGGACCGGAAGCCATTCAGTACTTC. The chain combines TRBV29-1 with TRBJ2-4; D possibly uses TRBD1 or TRBD2 (5 bases each). The ends were cut back, 4 bases at V and 9 bases at J, with 16 bases in the middle. In germline, CDR1 is SQVTM, CDR2 ANQGSEA. The CDR3 has 13 residues.

This clonotype was observed at least ten times. This chain uses TRBV7-2 with TRBJ1-2; maybe TRBD1 (5 bases). Looked up from germline, CDR1 is SGHTA and CDR2 is FQGNSA. Between the trimmed V and J ends, which lost 4 bases and 8 bases, there was a span of 11 bases. The CDR3 loop spans 12 amino acids. The CDR3 here is CASSSPGRGYTF. CDR3 DNA: TGTGCCAGCAGCTCCCCAGGGAGGGGCTACACCTTC.

V gene TRBV6-4 combines with J gene TRBJ2-2; TRBD2 agrees at 9 bases. CDR1 is MRHNA and CDR2 is SNTAGT in the germline V gene. Losses at the gene ends were 0 bases for V and 3 bases for J; bases not matched to a gene: 5. There are 17 residues in the CDR3. The CDR3 DNA sequence: TGTGCCAGCAGTGACTCGCTTGCGGGGGGGGACACCGGGGAGCTGTTTTTT. Translated: CASSDSLAGGDTGELFF.

This clonotype showed up many times. The chain employs TRBV12-3 or TRBV12-4 and TRBJ2-1, with D unresolved. This CDR3 spans 14 amino acids. Between the trimmed V and J ends, which lost 4 bases and 7 bases, there was a span of 14 bases. CDR3 nucleotides: TGTGCCAGCAGTTGGCGCAGTTCAACGAATGAGCAGTTCTTC. Translation: CASSWRSSTNEQFF.

The chain combines TRBV14 with TRBJ2-7; D uncertain. CDR1 and CDR2 from the germline V gene are SGHDN and FVKESK. This CDR3 spans 13 amino acids. Trimming removed 5 bases at V and 3 bases at J, with 11 bases between. In DNA form, the CDR3 reads TGTGCCAGCAGCTCAGGTATGGGCTACGAGCAGTACGTC. This encodes CASSSGMGYEQYV.

This clonotype appeared many times. The chain recombines TRBV7-3 with TRBJ2-7, with D hard to call. Germline assignment: CDR1 SGHTA and CDR2 FQGTGA. This CDR3 is built from 13 residues. V was shortened by 4 bases and J by 2 bases, with 9 bases between the two germline ends. Here the CDR3 reads CASSSDPTYEQYF. The CDR3 bases are TGTGCCAGCAGCTCGGACCCGACCTACGAGCAGTACTTC.

This clonotype was counted ten times or more. The chain has TRBV20-1 and TRBJ2-3; TRBD2 matches at 7 bases. The CDR3 consists of 15 residues. Trimming at V came to 6 bases and at J to 4 bases, leaving 13 bases not matched to a gene. Germline-derived CDR1 and CDR2 are DFQATT and SNEGSKA (reference sequence). The CDR3 region is CSALNGGGEPDTQYF. DNA for the CDR3: TGCAGTGCCCTCAATGGGGGAGGGGAACCAGATACGCAGTATTTT.

The sample holds a few counts of this clonotype. The gene calls are TRBV20-1 and TRBJ1-3; D gene uncertain. V lost 0 bases and J lost 7, with 16 bases in between. CDR1 is DFQATT and CDR2 is SNEGSKA in the germline V gene (reference sequence). This CDR3 spans 15 amino acids. CDR3 protein: CSARDQGYSWNTIYF. The CDR3 DNA sequence: TGCAGTGCTAGAGATCAAGGGTATTCCTGGAACACCATATATTTT.

Concerning this clonotype itself: The conserved closing phenylalanine or tryptophan is absent in this CDR3, likely reflecting a read error. The V gene is TRBV7-9, the J gene TRBJ1-2, with D tentatively TRBD1 (5 bases). CDR3 length: 13 amino acids. V lost 6 bases, J lost 2 bases, and 10 bases lay in between. Germline CDR1 SEHNR, CDR2 FQNEAQ (reference sequence). CDR3 DNA sequence: TGTGCCAGCAGTCAAGCAGGGAACTATGGCTACACCTTG. This sequence encodes CASSQAGNYGYTL.

This clonotype came up many times. In DNA, the CDR3 is TGTGCCACCAGCCGACGGGACAGCGAAACCGGGGAGCTGTTTTTT. Its translation is CATSRRDSETGELFF. The chain couples TRBV24-1 to TRBJ2-2; 7 bases agree with TRBD1. CDR3 length: 15 amino acids. V lost 7 bases and J lost 5; bases outside the gene matches: 9. Germline loops: CDR1 KGHDR, CDR2 SFDVKD.

This clonotype was seen a single time. The V and J genes are TRBV7-2 and TRBJ1-5, with a possible D match to TRBD1 (6 bases). Germline assignment: CDR1 SGHTA and CDR2 FQGNSA. Trimming shortened V by 3 bases and J by 0 bases, and 15 bases separated the two germline ends. This CDR3 is 17 amino acids long. The DNA of the CDR3 is TGTGCCAGCAGCTTTGGGGGGGCGGGGTTTAGCAATCAGCCCCAGCATTTT. It specifies CASSFGGAGFSNQPQHF.

This clonotype was seen ten or more times. The chain is built from TRBV2 and TRBJ2-1; possible D gene TRBD2, 6 bases. Per germline, CDR1 SNHLY and CDR2 FYNNEI. V was cut by 6 bases and J by 4 bases, with 10 bases left in between. This CDR3 is built from 13 residues. The CDR3 protein is CASSRDSYNEQFF. In DNA form, the CDR3 reads TGTGCCAGCAGCCGGGACTCTTACAATGAGCAGTTCTTC.

This clonotype was observed at least ten times. This chain links TRBV12-3 or TRBV12-4 with TRBJ1-4; 8 bases align to TRBD1. Losses at the gene ends were 5 bases for V and 4 bases for J; bases not matched to a gene: 6. CDR3 size: 15 residues. The CDR3 DNA reads as TGTGCCAGCAGTCTTCGGACAGGGCGTAATGAAAAACTGTTTTTT. Translation gives CASSLRTGRNEKLFF.

The chain uses TRBV4-3 and TRBJ1-5, with TRBD1 matching 10 bases. Germline assignment: CDR1 LGHNA and CDR2 YSLEER. J gave up 4 bases and V 9 bases, and 15 bases lay outside the gene matches. The length of the CDR3 is 17 residues. DNA of the CDR3: TGCGCCAGTAGGGGTATTCTTGGGGACAGGGGAAATCAGCCCCAGCATTTT. Protein product: CASRGILGDRGNQPQHF.

The rearrangement links TRBV7-9 to TRBJ1-1; possible D gene TRBD1, 6 bases. Trimming removed 4 bases at V and 1 base at J, with 16 bases between. The CDR3 is 16 residues long. Looked up from germline, CDR1 is SEHNR and CDR2 is FQNEAQ (reference sequence). The CDR3 here is CASSSTTGSGNTEAFF. CDR3 coding DNA: TGTGCCAGCAGCTCAACGACAGGCTCGGGGAACACTGAAGCTTTCTTT.

This clonotype was picked up a small number of times. The chain carries TRBV5-4 and TRBJ2-3; 7 nucleotides line up with TRBD1. Germline V gene sequence: CDR1 SGHNT, CDR2 YYREEE (reference sequence). The CDR3 extends over 14 amino acids. Germline trimming cut 4 bases from V and 3 bases from J; bases unmatched to any gene: 5. The CDR3 region is CASSPQGWTDTQYF. In DNA, the CDR3 is TGTGCCAGCAGCCCACAGGGGTGGACAGATACGCAGTATTTT.

J is TRBJ2-7 and V is TRBV7-3, with a weak D call TRBD1 (6 bases). V was clipped by 8 bases and J by 4 bases, with 21 bases between them. Germline CDR1 and CDR2: SGHTA and FQGTGA. CDR3 length: 15 residues. In DNA form, the CDR3 reads TGTGCCAGCCACCCGTCCTGGGCAGGGGAGTACGAGCAGTACTTC. Its translation: CASHPSWAGEYEQYF.

This clonotype was counted many times. The chain joins TRBV7-2 to TRBJ1-1; 10 nucleotides line up with TRBD1. The CDR3 is 15 residues long. Germline V CDR1 and CDR2: SGHTA, FQGNSA. With V trimmed by 4 bases and J by 5 bases, 7 bases remained unmatched. CDR3 coding DNA: TGTGCCAGCAGCTCGACAGGGGGCACGTATACTGAAGCTTTCTTT. This gives the protein CASSSTGGTYTEAFF.

This clonotype was found many times. This chain's CDR3 is CASRSKLSASGYEQYF. In DNA, the CDR3 is TGTGCCAGCAGAAGCAAACTATCGGCTAGCGGCTACGAGCAGTACTTC. The V and J genes are TRBV12-3 or TRBV12-4 and TRBJ2-7, with 7 bases aligning to TRBD2. The CDR3 is made up of 16 amino acids. With 6 bases clipped from V and 3 bases from J, the junction kept 14 bases outside the gene matches.

Many counts were recorded for this clonotype. The chain links TRBV7-2 to TRBJ2-5; D gene ambiguous. Germline CDR1 SGHTA, CDR2 FQGNSA. V was shortened by 3 bases and J by 5 bases, with 7 bases between the two germline ends. This CDR3 comprises 12 residues. Written as DNA, the CDR3 is TGTGCCAGCAGCTTTAATGCGGAGACCCAGTACTTC. Encoded protein: CASSFNAETQYF.

This clonotype was picked up many times. The chain joins TRBV7-8 to TRBJ2-1; D is possibly TRBD2 (6 bases). The V gene's germline CDR1 is SGHVS and CDR2 FQNEAQ. The V and J ends lost 5 bases and 7 bases respectively, with 24 bases between them. This CDR3 is 17 amino acids long. The CDR3 coding sequence is TGTGCCAGCAGCCCTTACTACGGGCGGGATGGGGAAAATGAGCAGTTCTTC. It specifies CASSPYYGRDGENEQFF.

The chain has TRBV4-1 and TRBJ1-1; TRBD1 is a possible D gene (6 bases). Trimming shortened V by 2 bases and J by 1 base, and 14 bases separated the two germline ends. Per the germline V gene, CDR1 is MGHRA and CDR2 is YSYEKL. The length of the CDR3 is 16 residues. The CDR3 sequence: CASSQPSPGQNTEAFF. For the CDR3, the DNA is TGCGCCAGCAGCCAACCAAGCCCGGGACAGAACACTGAAGCTTTCTTT.

This clonotype was detected a few times. The chain links TRBV20-1 to TRBJ2-7; D ambiguous. Trimming stripped 3 bases from V and 3 bases from J, with 6 bases between. This CDR3 has 11 residues. Germline-derived CDR1 and CDR2 are DFQATT and SNEGSKA (reference sequence). The CDR3 coding sequence is TGCAGTGCTAGGATAGACTACGAGCAGTACTTC. Translation gives CSARIDYEQYF.

In the case of this clonotype: The germline gene is not matched at one end of the junction; a read error may be the cause. The V and J genes are TRBV7-9 and TRBJ1-2; TRBD1 agrees at 7 bases. CDR1 and CDR2 from the germline V gene are SEHNR and FQNEAQ (reference sequence). The length of the CDR3 is 16 residues. CDR3 sequence: CASSESPGQSRYGYTF. DNA of the CDR3: TGCGCCAGCAGCGAAAGCCCGGGACAGAGTCGCTATGGCTACACCTTC.